Reported below is one T cell receptor beta chain. Its antigen is still unknown. Per-nucleotide qualities are absent, and no much larger clonotype sits a single base away. Using the deep immunoSEQ assay, TCR CDR3 regions were amplified from genomic DNA by multiplex PCR. For each cell subset, the extracted genomic DNA was distributed evenly across all wells of several immunoSEQ 96-well plates, and each plate served as one replicate. For sorted subsets, each replicate PCR was loaded with 200 to 250 ng genomic DNA, equivalent to about 30,000 T cell genomes. Purified libraries were measured with a Qubit 3.0 fluorometer, size-checked on a Bioanalyzer 2100, and measured again with the KAPA Library Quantification kit. A separate single-read 150-cycle Illumina NextSeq 550 flow cell was used to sequence each immunoSEQ 96-well plate. The published analysis was carried out like this. Because only junctional sequences without quality scores were contained in the immunoSEQ output, filtering matching that applied to full-length reads could not be performed. Sequences were annotated with PyIR, a Python wrapper for IgBLAST v1.9, and V/J genes and CDR3 were assigned using IMGT germline references. Reads were filtered out if the reads had weak V/J assignments (E-value above 1e-6), no CDR3, stop codons, out-of-frame junctions, or ambiguous translated residues. V3J clonotypes were defined as sequences sharing an identical inferred V gene, J gene, and CDR3 amino acid sequence. Percentage overlap between repertoires was calculated by dividing the number of shared unique clonotypes by the size of the smaller repertoire. Three approaches were used to assess repertoire richness: RTK rarefaction, the Chao1 estimator, and Recon v2.1 estimates of unobserved clonotypes. OLGA was used to compute generation probabilities for all TCRbeta clonotypes that the gDNA method yielded from a handful of donors. TCRdb provides this immuneACCESS table in a form limited to in-frame rearrangements. Some clones are lacking; in checked studies, under half of them reflect an unresolved V gene, and why the rest are absent is not known. The V and J calls and clone size come from that table; D and trimming were worked out from the DNA. This sample has approximately 1,500,000 clones in its table, and 98% of those were observed once. The biggest ten clones account for 0.4% to 0.55% of the sample.

The donors were healthy, HIV-negative adults with no recently reported acute infections or vaccinations. Every donor was a Caucasian adult residing in Nashville, Tennessee, USA. CD4+ T cells were enriched by magnetic negative selection, after which naive cells were positively selected on CD45RA and the negative fraction was taken as the memory subset. Blood was collected by leukapheresis, and PBMCs were isolated by Ficoll-Histopaque density gradient centrifugation and then cryopreserved in liquid nitrogen vapor phase. Analytical flow cytometry was used to check the purity and quantity of every magnetically sorted T cell population. Genomic DNA was isolated from each sorted fraction and quantified by UV absorbance on a Nanodrop 2000c. This sample stems from a study of shared clonotypes between healthy human individuals (dated by TCRdb to 2019 to 2021). Background for the entire study: The cohort comprised two women and a few men aged 18 to 49 years. For each donor, CD4 naive and CD4 memory were each run on three plates, CD8 naive on two plates, and CD8 memory on one plate. To estimate repertoire size and how much clonotypes are shared between individuals, the study performed deep sequencing of blood TCR repertoires from a handful of healthy adults. To increase sequencing depth and limit assay-specific biases, TCR repertoire library preparation and sequencing were carried out by different laboratories using diverse techniques. Per donor, leukapheresis produced somewhere between about 0.94 and 9.5 billion PBMCs. Summary of the overall study and its limitations: When a few donors were compared, the shared fraction of clonotypes was about 5.2% for naive CD4, about 4% for naive CD8, more than 2% for memory CD4, and less than 0.45% for memory CD8. The genetic and exposure-history diversity represented was limited by the small number of donors. Higher generation probabilities were observed for clonotypes shared by all four sorted-subset donors than for non-shared clonotypes. Sampling was restricted to blood, and TCR repertoires in tissues likely differ from the TCR repertoires found in blood. Pairwise subsampling led to the expectation that sequencing depth would affect the degree of clonotype sharing among donors. Rarefaction of sorted-subset datasets indicated incomplete sequencing despite the large sequencing depth. Larger estimated clonotype richness was generally found for naive subsets than for memory subsets.

The receptor was isolated from a man under 40 in good health. The specimen sequenced was naive CD4+ T cells sorted from blood. The sample's cell subset or site label is to be understood as: CD45RA+ positively selected.

The CDR3 sequence is CASSSRREGVTGELFF. The nucleotide sequence is given as TGTGCCAGCAGTTCTCGGCGGGAGGGGGTCACCGGGGAGCTGTTTTTT. The chain employs TRBV7-2 and TRBJ2-2; 9 junctional bases match TRBD2. Trimming removed 6 bases from V and 4 bases from J; the gene matches leave 9 bases unexplained. Counted from cysteine to phenylalanine, this CDR3 has 16 amino acids. CDR3 DNA is the only sequence kept; it has 48 bases, read in frame from the first base. CDR1 is given as SGHTA and CDR2 as FQGNSA, both from the germline V gene.